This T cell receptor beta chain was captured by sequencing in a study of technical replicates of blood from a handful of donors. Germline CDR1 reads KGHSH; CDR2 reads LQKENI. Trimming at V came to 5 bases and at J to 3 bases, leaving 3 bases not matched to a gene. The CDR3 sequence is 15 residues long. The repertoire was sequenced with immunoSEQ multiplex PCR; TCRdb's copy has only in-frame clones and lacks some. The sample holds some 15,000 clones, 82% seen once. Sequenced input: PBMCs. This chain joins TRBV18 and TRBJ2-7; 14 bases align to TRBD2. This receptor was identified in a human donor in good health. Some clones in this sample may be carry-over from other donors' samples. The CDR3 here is CASSDGTSGSYEQYF. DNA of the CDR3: TGTGCCAGCTCAGACGGGACTAGCGGGAGCTACGAGCAGTACTTC.